The 13 T cell receptor beta chains below all came from one sample that was sequenced in a study of neurological immune-mediated disorders. TCRdb analysed the 5' RACE reads with MiXCR anew, one entry per CDR3 protein. The sample includes around 79,000 distinct CDR3 sequences, roughly 14% seen only once; the top ten take 6% to 7%. Sequencing used PBMCs. These receptors came from a woman aged 50 to 60 in good health.

Points on this clonotype: A single base separates this from a much larger clone, so it may be a read error. The gene calls are TRBV27 and TRBJ2-1, with D unresolved. CDR3 length: 12 residues. V dropped 6 bases and J dropped 8 bases, with 11 bases sitting between them. Germline V gene data show CDR1 as MNHEY and CDR2 as SMNVEV (reference sequence). The CDR3 nucleotides read TGTGCCAGCAGGGGCATGGAATATGAGCAGTTCTTC. It is translated as CASRGMEYEQFF.

The table lists this clonotype with many counts. The chain couples TRBV15 to TRBJ2-7, with 10 bases matching TRBD1. Trimming at V came to 0 bases and at J to 5 bases, leaving 10 bases not matched to a gene. Germline V gene sequence: CDR1 LNHNV, CDR2 YYDKDF (reference sequence). CDR3 length: 17 residues. The CDR3 reads CATSRDPTGTGDNEQYF. CDR3 sequence (DNA): TGTGCCACCAGCAGAGATCCGACGGGGACAGGGGATAACGAGCAGTACTTC.

In this sample, this clonotype turned up many times. This sequence joins TRBV12-3 or TRBV12-4 and TRBJ1-1; TRBD1 matches at 7 bases. This CDR3 is 15 amino acids long. V was pared by 2 bases and J by 3 bases, with 6 bases of the junction left unmatched. The CDR3: CASSLMQGGDTEAFF. The CDR3 coding sequence is TGTGCCAGCAGTTTAATGCAAGGGGGCGACACTGAAGCTTTCTTT.

This clonotype was observed many times. The chain has TRBV3-1 and TRBJ2-1; D is unresolved. CDR1 and CDR2 from the germline V gene are LGHDT and YNNKEL (reference sequence). This CDR3 has 13 residues. The ends were cut back, 0 bases at V and 8 bases at J, with 8 bases in the middle. CDR3 coding DNA: TGTGCCAGCAGCCAAGATCCCCCCTATGAGCAGTTCTTC. Its translation is CASSQDPPYEQFF.

This clonotype has ten or more counts. V is TRBV20-1 and J is TRBJ2-6; D may be TRBD1 (6 bases). The CDR3 spans 14 residues. V was shortened by 6 bases and J by 0 bases, with 9 bases between the two germline ends. In germline, CDR1 is DFQATT, CDR2 SNEGSKA (reference sequence). Here the CDR3 DNA reads TGCAGTGCCGGACAGAGCTCTGGGGCCAACGTCCTGACTTTC. Translating it yields CSAGQSSGANVLTF.

This clonotype was found many times. V usage is TRBV28 and J usage is TRBJ1-4; D unresolved. The CDR3 is 14 amino acids. Germline CDR1 reads MDHEN; CDR2 reads SYDVKM. V lost 7 bases and J lost 5, with 14 bases in between. The CDR3 region has the DNA TGTGCCAGCACAACCCGGGGATTAAATGAAAAACTGTTTTTT. Its translation: CASTTRGLNEKLFF.

This clonotype was recorded at least ten times. The CDR3 nucleotides are TGCGCCAGCAGCCTCGACAGGGATACGCAGTATTTT. This codes for CASSLDRDTQYF. The chain couples TRBV5-1 to TRBJ2-3; tentatively, D is TRBD1 (6 bases). CDR3 length: 12 residues. Germline V lookup: CDR1 SGHRS, CDR2 YFSETQ. The ends were cut back, 4 bases at V and 6 bases at J, with 9 bases in the middle.

This clonotype was detected ten times or more. DNA for the CDR3: TGTGCCAGCAGCCAAGATCAACCGAACACTGAAGCTTTCTTT. This codes for CASSQDQPNTEAFF. J is TRBJ1-1 and V is TRBV3-1, with D uncertain. The CDR3 consists of 14 residues. V was pared by 0 bases and J by 1 base, with 6 bases between. Germline-derived CDR1 and CDR2 are LGHDT and YNNKEL (reference sequence).

This clonotype has ten or more counts. The gene calls are TRBV12-3 or TRBV12-4 and TRBJ1-4; D is uncertain. This CDR3 is built from 13 residues. Trimming removed 5 bases at V and 4 bases at J, with 8 bases between. The CDR3: CASSKIYNEKLFF. DNA of the CDR3: TGTGCCAGCAGTAAGATTTATAATGAAAAACTGTTTTTT.

This clonotype appeared many times. This sequence joins TRBV20-1 and TRBJ2-7, with D possibly TRBD1 on 5 matching bases. The CDR3 length is 14 residues. CDR1 and CDR2 from the germline V gene are DFQATT and SNEGSKA (reference sequence). V lost 6 bases and J lost 6, with 21 bases in between. The CDR3 spells CSARAAGKEIEQYF. CDR3 bases: TGCAGTGCCCGGGCGGCAGGGAAGGAAATCGAGCAGTACTTC.

This clonotype showed up many times. The chain joins TRBV5-1 to TRBJ2-7; TRBD2 agrees at 11 bases. The CDR3 length is 14 residues. The germline CDR1 and CDR2 sequences are SGHRS and YFSETQ. The junction had 1 base not matched to a gene; V was cut back by 3 bases and J by 2 bases. CDR3 residues: CASSSGLAAYEQYF. The CDR3 region has the DNA TGCGCCAGCAGCTCGGGACTAGCGGCCTACGAGCAGTACTTC.

Ten or more counts support this clonotype. The chain combines TRBV11-2 with TRBJ1-5; weak D call: TRBD1 (5 bases). The CDR3 has 16 residues. Trimming stripped 1 base from V and 5 bases from J, with 15 bases between. Germline V gene data show CDR1 as SGHAT and CDR2 as FQNNGV. CDR3 nucleotide sequence: TGTGCCAGCAGCTTAGTGGGAACCAGGGACGATCAGCCCCAGCATTTT. This translates into CASSLVGTRDDQPQHF. The full variable domain, with the rest looked up from reference TRBV11-2 and TRBJ1-5, is EAGVAQSPRYKIIEKRQSVAFWCNPISGHATLYWYQQILGQGPKLLIQFQNNGVVDDSQLPKDRFSAERLKGVDSTLKIQPAKLEDSAVYLCASSLVGTRDDQPQHFGDGTRLSIL.

This clonotype came up many times. J is TRBJ2-1 and V is TRBV15; D gene unclear. This CDR3 contains 11 residues. Germline assignment: CDR1 LNHNV and CDR2 YYDKDF (reference sequence). V was clipped by 1 base and J by 10 bases, with 5 bases between them. CDR3 sequence: CATSRVEEQFF. The CDR3 bases are TGTGCCACCAGCAGAGTCGAAGAGCAGTTCTTC.